The 8 T cell receptor beta chains presented below share a single source sample, sequenced in a study of shared clonotypes between healthy human individuals (TCRdb year 2020). CD8 naive samples consisted of CD45RO-negative cells that were positively selected for CCR7, yielding a CD45RA+CCR7+ population without TemRA cells. Library preparation employed the immunoSEQ multiplex PCR assay. Held by TCRdb, this immuneACCESS table contains in-frame sequences only and omits some clones. Under half of the omission traces to an unresolved V gene where checked; the cause of the rest is unknown. In all, the sample holds hundreds of thousands of clones, and approximately 95% of those were seen once. Around 0.11% of the sample rests with the top ten. Specimen: naive CD8+ T cells sorted from blood. What this sample's cell subset or site label stands for: CD45RA+CCR7+. These receptors were obtained from a woman in her 30s in good health.

J is TRBJ2-3 and V is TRBV7-8; unclear D gene. In germline, CDR1 is SGHVS, CDR2 FQNEAQ. The CDR3 is 10 amino acids. The V gene lost 9 bases and the J gene lost 5 bases, with 6 bases spanning the gap. CDR3 sequence: CASLGDTQYF. CDR3 coding DNA: TGTGCCAGTTTGGGAGATACGCAGTATTTT.

This chain connects TRBV28 to TRBJ1-1; possible D gene TRBD1, 6 bases. This CDR3 contains 16 residues. From germline, CDR1 is MDHEN and CDR2 SYDVKM. V was shortened by 0 bases and J by 0 bases, with 11 bases between the two germline ends. In DNA form, the CDR3 reads TGTGCCAGCAGTTTATGGCAGGGGACAATGAACACTGAAGCTTTCTTT. The encoded protein is CASSLWQGTMNTEAFF.

A few counts support this clone. The chain joins TRBV2 to TRBJ2-7, with D possibly matching TRBD1 (6 bases). The V end was cut by 4 bases, the J end by 1 base, with 11 bases between. Germline V gene data show CDR1 as SNHLY and CDR2 as FYNNEI. CDR3 size: 14 residues. In nucleotides, the CDR3 is TGTGCCAGCAGTGTTTCAGGGGTTTCCTACGAGCAGTACTTC. Encoded protein: CASSVSGVSYEQYF.

The chain uses TRBV7-9 and TRBJ2-7, with 7 bases lining up with TRBD1. Trimming took 6 bases from V and 0 from J; bases not matched to a gene: 8. CDR3 length: 15 amino acids. Germline CDR1 SEHNR, CDR2 FQNEAQ (reference sequence). Here the CDR3 reads CASRDPGGSSYEQYF. Here the CDR3 DNA reads TGTGCCAGCAGAGACCCAGGGGGTAGCTCCTACGAGCAGTACTTC.

In its sample, this clone was seen once. The chain combines TRBV19 with TRBJ2-1, with D unclear. The CDR3 contains 13 residues. Per the germline V gene, CDR1 is LNHDA and CDR2 is SQIVND (reference sequence). V shed 3 bases and J shed 7 bases, with 10 bases lying between them. CDR3 in DNA: TGTGCCAGTAGTATCCCCCCTTTGAATGAGCAGTTCTTC. Its translation: CASSIPPLNEQFF.

The gene calls are TRBV19 and TRBJ2-1, with D unclear. Trimming removed 6 bases at V and 7 bases at J, with 10 bases between. The CDR3 extends over 12 amino acids. Germline loops: CDR1 LNHDA, CDR2 SQIVND (reference sequence). CDR3 DNA: TGTGCCAGTAGGAACGACCCGAATGAGCAGTTCTTC. Its translation is CASRNDPNEQFF.

The V call is TRBV28, the J call TRBJ1-2, with TRBD1 as a possible D gene (5 bases). The germline V gene encodes CDR1 MDHEN and CDR2 SYDVKM. The CDR3 spans 13 residues. The V gene lost 6 bases and the J gene lost 7 bases, with 15 bases spanning the gap. The CDR3 DNA reads as TGTGCCAGCAGGCGGGACGGTCCCCTTGGCTACACCTTC. Its protein product is CASRRDGPLGYTF.

This chain uses TRBV28 with TRBJ2-7, with D possibly matching TRBD1 (6 bases). This CDR3 is 16 amino acids long. Trimming left V 3 bases short and J 2 bases short, with 17 bases between. CDR1 MDHEN and CDR2 SYDVKM come from the germline V gene. The CDR3 here is CASSFSPDSITYEQYF. The CDR3 nucleotides are TGTGCCAGCAGTTTCTCTCCGGACAGCATAACCTACGAGCAGTACTTC.